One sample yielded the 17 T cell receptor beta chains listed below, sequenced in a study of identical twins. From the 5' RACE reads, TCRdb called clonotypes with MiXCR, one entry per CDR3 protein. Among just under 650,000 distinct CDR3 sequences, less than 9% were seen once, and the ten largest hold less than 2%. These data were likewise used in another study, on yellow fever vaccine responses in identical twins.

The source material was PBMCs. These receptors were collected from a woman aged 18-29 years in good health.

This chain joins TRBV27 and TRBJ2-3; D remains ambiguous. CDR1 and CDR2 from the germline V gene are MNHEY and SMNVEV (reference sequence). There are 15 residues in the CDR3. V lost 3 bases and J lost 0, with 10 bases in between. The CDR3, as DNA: TGTGCCAGCAGTTTGGTAGGTTGGAGCACAGATACGCAGTATTTT. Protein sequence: CASSLVGWSTDTQYF.

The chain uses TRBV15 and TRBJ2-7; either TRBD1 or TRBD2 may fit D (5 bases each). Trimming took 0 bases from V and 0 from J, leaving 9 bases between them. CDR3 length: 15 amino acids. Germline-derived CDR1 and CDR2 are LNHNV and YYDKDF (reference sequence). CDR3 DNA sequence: TGTGCCACCAGCAGAGATCCGGGGCCCTCCTACGAGCAGTACGTC. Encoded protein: CATSRDPGPSYEQYV.

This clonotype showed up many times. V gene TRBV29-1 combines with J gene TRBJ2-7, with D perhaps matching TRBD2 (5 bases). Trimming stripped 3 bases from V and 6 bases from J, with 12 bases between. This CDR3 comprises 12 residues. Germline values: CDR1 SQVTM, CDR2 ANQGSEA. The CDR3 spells CSVDLRVGEQYF. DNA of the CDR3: TGCAGCGTTGATCTGCGGGTAGGCGAGCAGTACTTC.

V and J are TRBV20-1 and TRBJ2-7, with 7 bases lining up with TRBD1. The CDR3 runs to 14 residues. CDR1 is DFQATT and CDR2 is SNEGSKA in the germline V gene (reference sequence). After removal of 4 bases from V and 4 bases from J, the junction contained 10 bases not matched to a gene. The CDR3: CSAKTGKASYEQYV. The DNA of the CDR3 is TGCAGTGCTAAGACAGGGAAGGCTTCTTACGAGCAGTACGTC.

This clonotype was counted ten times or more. Here the CDR3 reads CASSLGTGYYEQYF. CDR3 nucleotides: TGTGCCAGCAGTTTAGGGACAGGGTACTACGAGCAGTACTTC. V and J are TRBV28 and TRBJ2-7; TRBD1 agrees at 9 bases. Trimming took 2 bases from V and 3 from J; bases not matched to a gene: 2. The CDR3 is 14 residues long. CDR1 is MDHEN, CDR2 SYDVKM, per germline.

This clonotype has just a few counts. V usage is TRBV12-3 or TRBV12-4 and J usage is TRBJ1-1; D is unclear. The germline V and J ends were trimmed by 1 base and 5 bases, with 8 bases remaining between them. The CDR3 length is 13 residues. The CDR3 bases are TGTGCCAGCAGTTTAGACGGAAGTACTGAAGCTTTCTTT. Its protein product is CASSLDGSTEAFF.

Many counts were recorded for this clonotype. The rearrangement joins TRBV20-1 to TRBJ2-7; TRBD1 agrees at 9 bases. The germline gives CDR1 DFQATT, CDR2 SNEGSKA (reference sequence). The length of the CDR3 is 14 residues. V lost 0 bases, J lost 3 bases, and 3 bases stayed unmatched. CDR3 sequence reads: CSAREGQGVYEQYF. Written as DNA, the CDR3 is TGCAGTGCTAGAGAGGGACAGGGTGTCTACGAGCAGTACTTC.

CDR3 amino acids: CASSLGRGPFAPYF. The CDR3 coding sequence is TGTGCCAGCAGCTTAGGCAGGGGACCTTTTGCCCCCTACTTC. V gene TRBV7-6 combines with J gene TRBJ2-5; maybe TRBD1 (6 bases). CDR3 size: 14 residues. Germline CDR1 SGHVS, CDR2 FNYEAQ. With 1 base removed from V and 14 bases from J, the gap between germline ends came to 20 bases.

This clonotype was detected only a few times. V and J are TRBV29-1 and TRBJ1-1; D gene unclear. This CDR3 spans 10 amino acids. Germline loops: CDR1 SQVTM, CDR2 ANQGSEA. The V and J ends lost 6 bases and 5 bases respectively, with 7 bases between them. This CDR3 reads CSVGMTEAFF. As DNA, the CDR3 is TGCAGCGTGGGGATGACTGAAGCTTTCTTT.

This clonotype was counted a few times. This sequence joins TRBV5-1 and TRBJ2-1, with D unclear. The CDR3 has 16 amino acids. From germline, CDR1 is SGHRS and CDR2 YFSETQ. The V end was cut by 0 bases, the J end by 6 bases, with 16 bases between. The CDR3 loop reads CASSLVGSSWRNEQFF. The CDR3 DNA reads TGCGCCAGCAGCTTGGTCGGCTCAAGCTGGCGCAATGAGCAGTTCTTC.

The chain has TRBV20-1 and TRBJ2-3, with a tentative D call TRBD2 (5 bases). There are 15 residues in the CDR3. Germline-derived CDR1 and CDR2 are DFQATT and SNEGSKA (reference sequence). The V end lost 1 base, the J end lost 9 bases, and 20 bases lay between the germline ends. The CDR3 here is CSARGFRRHEGTQYF. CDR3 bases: TGCAGTGCTAGAGGATTTCGGCGCCACGAGGGCACGCAGTATTTT.

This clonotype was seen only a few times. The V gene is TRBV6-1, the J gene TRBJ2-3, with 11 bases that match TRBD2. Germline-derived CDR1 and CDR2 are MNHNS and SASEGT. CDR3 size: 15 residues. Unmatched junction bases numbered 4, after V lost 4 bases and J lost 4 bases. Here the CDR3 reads CASSVSGGASDTQYF. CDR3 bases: TGTGCCAGCAGTGTTAGCGGGGGGGCTTCAGATACGCAGTATTTT.

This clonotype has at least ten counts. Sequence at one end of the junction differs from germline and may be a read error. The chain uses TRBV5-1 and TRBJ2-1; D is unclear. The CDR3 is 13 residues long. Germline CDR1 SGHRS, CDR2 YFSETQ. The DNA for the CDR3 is TGCGCCAGCAGCCTTACAGAGTACAATGTGCAGTTCTTC. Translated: CASSLTEYNVQFF.

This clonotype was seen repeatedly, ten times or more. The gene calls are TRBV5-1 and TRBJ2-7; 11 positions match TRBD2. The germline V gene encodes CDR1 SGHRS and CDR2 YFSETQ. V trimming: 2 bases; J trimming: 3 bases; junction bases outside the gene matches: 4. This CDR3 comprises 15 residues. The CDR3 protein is CASSFPGTSGYEQYV. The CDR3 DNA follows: TGCGCCAGCAGCTTTCCCGGGACTAGCGGCTACGAGCAGTACGTC.

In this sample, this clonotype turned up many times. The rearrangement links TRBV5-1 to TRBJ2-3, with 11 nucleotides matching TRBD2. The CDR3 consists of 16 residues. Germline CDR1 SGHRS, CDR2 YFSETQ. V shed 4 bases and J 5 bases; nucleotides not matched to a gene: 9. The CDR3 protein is CASSPSPSGRIDTQYF. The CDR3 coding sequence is TGCGCCAGCAGCCCTTCCCCTAGCGGGAGGATAGATACGCAGTATTTT.

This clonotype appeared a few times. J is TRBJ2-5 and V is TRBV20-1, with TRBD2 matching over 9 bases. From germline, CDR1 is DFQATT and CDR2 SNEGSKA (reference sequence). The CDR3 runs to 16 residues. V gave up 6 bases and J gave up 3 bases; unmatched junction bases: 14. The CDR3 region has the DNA TGCAGTGCGACCATAGAGGGCGGGAGGGCCAAAGAGACCCAGTACTTC. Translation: CSATIEGGRAKETQYF.

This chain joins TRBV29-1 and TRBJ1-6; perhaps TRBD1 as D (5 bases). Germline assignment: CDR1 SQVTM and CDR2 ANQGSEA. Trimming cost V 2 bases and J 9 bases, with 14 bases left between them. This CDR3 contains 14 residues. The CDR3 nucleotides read TGCAGCGTTGAACAGGGTTTGGTATCTTCACCCCTCCACTTT. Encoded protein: CSVEQGLVSSPLHF. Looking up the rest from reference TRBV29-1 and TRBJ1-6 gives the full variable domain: SAVISQKPSRDICQRGTSLTIQCQVDSQVTMMFWYRQQPGQSLTLIATANQGSEATYESGFVIDKFPISRPNLTFSTLTVSNMSPEDSSIYLCSVEQGLVSSPLHFGNGTRLTVT.